This is a list of T cell receptor beta chains from one sample in a study of cytomegalovirus exposure and HLA in healthy donors. Generated by immunoSEQ multiplex PCR, the TCRdb table keeps only in-frame clones and is missing some. The table includes 90,000 to 120,000 clones, about four fifths detected once. Source material: PBMCs. These receptors were taken from a young man in good health and CMV-seropositive. Both conserved end residues are part of each CDR3. A D gene is named only where the DNA matches it firmly. Size is omitted from some rows. Given values are once, few, many or a class for expanded clones.

V gene	clone size	J gene	D gene	CDR3 protein	CDR3 DNA
TRBV15	NA	TRBJ2-6	NA	CATSRDTPGANGLTF	TGTGCCACCAGCAGAGATACCCCTGGGGCCAACGGCCTGACTTTC
TRBV7-9	NA	TRBJ2-1	TRBD2	CASSYKRAGTDPYNEQFF	TGTGCCAGCAGCTATAAGAGAGCGGGGACCGACCCCTACAATGAGCAGTTCTTC
TRBV6-5	NA	TRBJ1-2	NA	CASSYGRPPYGYTF	TGTGCCAGCAGTTACGGCAGGCCCCCCTATGGCTACACCTTC
TRBV19	NA	TRBJ1-2	NA	CASSLIRERDGYTF	TGTGCCAGTAGTCTGATCCGGGAGAGGGATGGCTACACCTTC
TRBV5-1	NA	TRBJ1-2	NA	CASSLYEAYGYTF	TGTGCCAGCAGCTTGTATGAGGCCTATGGCTACACCTTC
TRBV6-4	few	TRBJ2-2	NA	CASSDFGDTGELFF	TGTGCCAGCAGTGACTTCGGGGACACCGGGGAGCTGTTTTTT
TRBV19	NA	TRBJ1-5	NA	CASSIDLYSNQPQHF	TGTGCCAGTAGTATAGACCTCTATAGCAATCAGCCCCAGCATTTT
TRBV19	once	TRBJ1-6	TRBD1	CASSVQGLHNSPLHF	TGTGCCAGTAGTGTACAGGGGCTCCATAATTCACCCCTCCACTTT
TRBV6-6	NA	TRBJ1-2	TRBD1	CASSPWGQGGNYGYTF	TGTGCCAGCAGTCCGTGGGGACAGGGGGGCAACTATGGCTACACCTTC
TRBV2	NA	TRBJ1-2	TRBD1	CASSSRQGYGYTF	TGTGCCAGCAGTTCTCGACAGGGCTATGGCTACACCTTC
TRBV27	NA	TRBJ2-5	NA	CASSLNRGSETQYF	TGTGCCAGCAGTCTCAACCGGGGATCGGAGACCCAGTACTTC
TRBV2	NA	TRBJ2-1	TRBD1	CASTSGTGAALEQFF	TGTGCCAGCACCTCCGGGACAGGGGCCGCCCTCGAGCAGTTCTTC
TRBV7-2	NA	TRBJ1-2	NA	CASSLWGGNGYTF	TGTGCCAGCAGCTTATGGGGAGGGAATGGCTACACCTTC
TRBV5-1	NA	TRBJ1-2	NA	CASSQAPGTIYGYTF	TGCGCCAGCAGCCAAGCCCCCGGGACAATCTATGGCTACACCTTC